One sample yielded the 13 T cell receptor beta chains listed below, sequenced in a study of shared clonotypes between healthy human individuals. Repertoires were generated with immunoSEQ multiplex PCR, while TCRdb's copy carries only in-frame clones and drops some. The sample shows hundreds of thousands of clones, 73% of them seen only once. Sequenced: memory CD4+ T cells sorted from blood. Specified subset: CD45RA-negative fraction. These TCRs come from a woman aged 25 to 39 in good health.

In the case of this clone: The same CDR3 also results from other DNA sequences found in this sample. V and J are TRBV18 and TRBJ2-5; no clear D gene. The CDR3 is 14 amino acids. V lost 0 bases and J 5 bases, leaving 10 bases between the germline ends. The germline gives CDR1 KGHSH, CDR2 LQKENI. CDR3 sequence: CASSPPSVGETQYF. The CDR3 coding sequence is TGTGCCAGCTCACCACCCTCGGTGGGGGAGACCCAGTACTTC.

The chain combines TRBV6-1 with TRBJ2-2; no definite D call. CDR3 length: 14 residues. Germline CDR1 MNHNS, CDR2 SASEGT. The V gene lost 5 bases and the J gene lost 6 bases, with 13 bases spanning the gap. In nucleotides, the CDR3 is TGTGCCAGCAGTCTTTTCAGGACCTCCGGGGAGCTGTTTTTT. Encoded protein: CASSLFRTSGELFF.

J is TRBJ2-5 and V is TRBV7-8, with 13 bases fitting TRBD2. This CDR3 contains 17 residues. Germline-derived CDR1 and CDR2 are SGHVS and FQNEAQ. V trimming: 1 base; J trimming: 5 bases; junction bases outside the gene matches: 7. CDR3 sequence reads: CASSLGTSGSVGETQYF. The CDR3 bases are TGTGCCAGCAGCTTAGGGACTAGCGGGAGCGTGGGGGAGACCCAGTACTTC.

This clone has a single count. The chain employs TRBV28 and TRBJ1-2, with TRBD1 matching over 8 bases. J gave up 4 bases and V 5 bases, and 9 bases lay outside the gene matches. This CDR3 spans 15 amino acids. The germline V gene has CDR1 MDHEN and CDR2 SYDVKM. CDR3 region: CASSPRGGTGYGYTF. The CDR3, as DNA: TGTGCCAGCAGTCCCCGAGGCGGGACAGGCTATGGCTACACCTTC.

The J gene is TRBJ2-2, the V gene TRBV11-2; D is undetermined. CDR3 length: 17 residues. The V end was cut by 0 bases, the J end by 5 bases, with 16 bases between. The V gene's germline CDR1 is SGHAT and CDR2 FQNNGV. The DNA for the CDR3 is TGTGCCAGCAGCTTAGAAACGGCGGCGATGAGGACCGGGGAGCTGTTTTTT. This sequence encodes CASSLETAAMRTGELFF.

This chain links TRBV19 with TRBJ1-5; the D gene is possibly TRBD1 (5 bases). This CDR3 has 15 residues. CDR1 LNHDA and CDR2 SQIVND come from the germline V gene (reference sequence). The V gene lost 7 bases and the J gene lost 0 bases, with 13 bases spanning the gap. CDR3 nucleotide sequence: TGTGCCAGTATGTGGGGCTACAATAGCAATCAGCCCCAGCATTTT. Amino acids: CASMWGYNSNQPQHF.

V gene TRBV21-1 combines with J gene TRBJ2-7; no check of the table's D call, TRBD2, against the DNA was made. TRBV21-1 is described as a pseudogene. This CDR3 comprises 16 residues. CDR3 sequence (DNA): TGTGCCAGCAGCCGGACTAGCGGTCGAGGAGCCTACGAGCAGTACTTC. It specifies CASSRTSGRGAYEQYF.

The chain joins TRBV6-6 to TRBJ1-1, with 8 bases matching TRBD1. This CDR3 is 15 amino acids long. Trimming removed 6 bases from V and 1 base from J; junction bases left unmatched: 7. Germline values: CDR1 MNHNY, CDR2 SVGAGI (reference sequence). CDR3 bases: TGTGCCAGCAGGAGACAGGGGTCGGAGAACACTGAAGCTTTCTTT. Translated, it gives CASRRQGSENTEAFF.

This chain links TRBV6-1 with TRBJ1-2, with D perhaps TRBD1 (5 bases). This CDR3 spans 16 amino acids. Trimming stripped 4 bases from V and 5 bases from J, with 20 bases between. Germline CDR1 and CDR2: MNHNS and SASEGT. CDR3 sequence reads: CASSGLGTQKLYGYTF. The CDR3 DNA follows: TGTGCCAGCAGTGGTCTAGGGACCCAGAAACTTTATGGCTACACCTTC.

This clone has more than one count but fewer than ten. V usage is TRBV7-8 and J usage is TRBJ2-2; 10 bases map to TRBD2. This CDR3 region has 20 residues. Losses at the gene ends were 5 bases for V and 6 bases for J; bases not matched to a gene: 21. Germline V gene lookup returns CDR1 SGHVS and CDR2 FQNEAQ. This CDR3 reads CASSLSPPGLARKGAGELFF. CDR3 bases: TGTGCCAGCAGCCTGTCACCACCGGGACTAGCGAGAAAGGGCGCCGGGGAGCTGTTTTTT.

The chain joins TRBV7-2 to TRBJ2-1, with D possibly being TRBD2 (5 bases). CDR1 is SGHTA, CDR2 FQGNSA, per germline. V lost 4 bases to trimming and J lost 4 bases, with 26 bases between them. The CDR3 extends over 19 amino acids. CDR3 sequence reads: CASSSEPYPGTSWYNEQFF. DNA for the CDR3: TGTGCCAGCAGCTCGGAGCCTTACCCGGGAACTAGTTGGTACAATGAGCAGTTCTTC.

This sequence joins TRBV6-1 and TRBJ2-7; the D gene is possibly TRBD1 (6 bases). The V gene's germline CDR1 is MNHNS and CDR2 SASEGT. CDR3 size: 12 residues. V was pared by 7 bases and J by 2 bases, with 9 bases between. CDR3 region: CASKGDTYEQYF. CDR3 bases: TGTGCCAGCAAGGGGGATACCTACGAGCAGTACTTC.

CDR3 residues: CASSRQGMKDEAFF. DNA for the CDR3: TGCGCCAGCAGCAGACAGGGAATGAAGGATGAAGCTTTCTTT. The J gene is TRBJ1-1, the V gene TRBV10-1; 7 bases map to TRBD1. The germline CDR1 and CDR2 sequences are WNHNN and SYGVQD (reference sequence). The CDR3 runs 14 residues. V lost 6 bases, J lost 7 bases, and 11 bases stayed unmatched.